The rows below give T cell receptor beta chains drawn from one sample of a study of cytomegalovirus exposure and HLA in healthy donors. Assay used: immunoSEQ multiplex PCR; TCRdb lists only in-frame clones, some missing. The repertoire consists of over 95,000 clones, with 76% occurring once and the leading ten covering about 2%. Material for sequencing was PBMCs. The receptors shown here come from a middle-aged man in good health and CMV-seronegative. CDR3s leave out the opening cysteine and the closing phenylalanine or tryptophan.

CDR3 length: 15
V gene: TRBV28
CDR3 protein: ASGSGTGQSLVETQY

CDR3 length: 12
V gene: TRBV14
CDR3 protein: ASSWGGGSYEQY

CDR3 length: 13
V gene: TRBV28
CDR3 protein: ASRVYTGQYQPQH

CDR3 length: 13
V gene: TRBV28
CDR3 protein: ASSLATVNQETQY

CDR3 length: 12
V gene: TRBV5-5
CDR3 protein: ASSPGSYNSPLH

CDR3 length: 14
V gene: TRBV5-1
CDR3 protein: ASSHNTGTNQYEQF

CDR3 length: 11
V gene: TRBV5-1
CDR3 protein: ASSWTARDTQY

CDR3 length: 15
V gene: TRBV7-6
CDR3 protein: ASSSGTPTHSGNTIY

CDR3 length: 12
V gene: TRBV7-6
CDR3 protein: ASSSGANTGELF

CDR3 length: 14
V gene: TRBV7-8
CDR3 protein: ASSLRLVVGVGGYT

CDR3 length: 13
V gene: TRBV27
CDR3 protein: ASSFPGQGVNEAF

CDR3 length: 9
V gene: TRBV29-1
CDR3 protein: SVRDRSEQY

CDR3 length: 14
V gene: TRBV5-1
CDR3 protein: ASSPSYGVMNTEAF

CDR3 length: 12
V gene: TRBV6-4
CDR3 protein: ASSVHGGTGELF

CDR3 length: 13
V gene: TRBV6-1
CDR3 protein: ASSRRRGGADTQY

CDR3 length: 15
V gene: TRBV27
CDR3 protein: ASSFRHRSPYNSPLH

CDR3 length: 11
V gene: TRBV9
CDR3 protein: ASSVAVNTEAF

CDR3 length: 14
V gene: TRBV19
CDR3 protein: ASSIVGDRFNQPQH

CDR3 length: 13
V gene: TRBV2
CDR3 protein: ASSDDQQGTQPQH

CDR3 length: 10
V gene: TRBV18
CDR3 protein: ASSRQDTEAF

CDR3 length: 14
V gene: TRBV6-5
CDR3 protein: ASSYLTGGLSTEQF

CDR3 length: 14
V gene: TRBV15
CDR3 protein: ATSRGDRPRNYGYT

CDR3 length: 14
V gene: TRBV5-5
CDR3 protein: ASSFSTGGLNTEAF

CDR3 length: 13
V gene: TRBV5-1
CDR3 protein: ASSLGGQGYYEQY

CDR3 length: 14
V gene: TRBV19
CDR3 protein: ASSLDSGSSGNEQF

CDR3 length: 12
V gene: TRBV4-3
CDR3 protein: ASSQDRGGREQF

CDR3 length: 14
V gene: TRBV10-2
CDR3 protein: ASSWTSGSRVYEQY

CDR3 length: 13
V gene: TRBV9
CDR3 protein: ASSSEGAGVYEQY

CDR3 length: 13
V gene: TRBV7-3
CDR3 protein: ASSLRSGGAYEQY

CDR3 length: 13
V gene: TRBV4-3
CDR3 protein: ASTPTLSGPYEQY

CDR3 length: 9
V gene: TRBV5-1
CDR3 protein: ASTDTGELF

CDR3 length: 10
V gene: TRBV7-2
CDR3 protein: ASSQFNQPQH

CDR3 length: 12
V gene: TRBV28
CDR3 protein: ASSSAGANTEAF

CDR3 length: 13
V gene: TRBV28
CDR3 protein: ASSLLGLFSYEQY

CDR3 length: 15
V gene: TRBV7-7
CDR3 protein: ASSLAEAGRLNYGYT

CDR3 length: 12
V gene: TRBV28
CDR3 protein: ASSRGGAIGEQY

CDR3 length: 12
V gene: TRBV7-9
CDR3 protein: ASSHTGLAYEQY

CDR3 length: 13
V gene: TRBV28
CDR3 protein: ASSLPGQGGGEQF